The rows below give T cell receptor beta chains drawn from one sample of a study of blood T cell repertoires in COVID-19. Here immunoSEQ multiplex PCR was the method, and the copy in TCRdb shows in-frame clones only, minus some. Of some 520,000 clones detected, roughly nine tenths appear once; the ten largest clones hold around 0.9%. The sequenced material came from peripheral blood. Receptors were obtained from a man aged 18 to 30 with COVID-19, enrolled during active disease. Each CDR3 is given with its conserved first and last residue. D genes are given only for firm matches. Size tells how often a clone was seen (once, few, many) or the class of an expanded clone, and some rows leave it out.

TRBJ2-2 TRBV6-6 - TRBD1 CASSRDRYPRANTGELFF TGTGCCAGCAGTCGGGACAGGTACCCCCGGGCGAACACCGGGGAGCTGTTTTTT
TRBJ2-3 TRBV2 - TRBD1 CASSDRGSTDTQYF TGTGCCAGCAGTGACAGGGGGAGCACAGATACGCAGTATTTT
TRBJ2-3 TRBV27 once - CASSLYPGPSTDTQYF TGTGCCAGCAGTTTATATCCGGGTCCTAGCACAGATACGCAGTATTTT
TRBJ2-2 TRBV6-4 - - CASSEGFNTGELFF TGTGCCAGCAGTGAGGGCTTCAACACCGGGGAGCTGTTTTTT
TRBJ2-1 TRBV11-2 - TRBD2 CASTLTSGANNEQFF TGTGCCAGCACGTTAACTAGCGGGGCCAACAATGAGCAGTTCTTC
TRBJ1-2 TRBV29-1 - - CSVGVGVPPGTF TGCAGCGTTGGAGTCGGGGTCCCCCCCGGCACCTTC
TRBJ2-5 TRBV24-1 once TRBD2 CATSDPGLAGGETQYF TGTGCCACCAGTGACCCGGGACTAGCGGGAGGAGAGACCCAGTACTTC
TRBJ1-1 TRBV2 - TRBD1 CASSRGGQNTEAFF TGTGCCAGCAGTAGAGGGGGCCAGAACACTGAAGCTTTCTTT
TRBJ1-1 TRBV5-5 - TRBD1 CASSLTGGMNTEAFF TGTGCCAGCAGCTTAACAGGGGGCATGAACACTGAAGCTTTCTTT
TRBJ2-7 TRBV12-5 - - CASSFITEQYF TGTGCTAGCAGTTTCATTACCGAGCAGTACTTC
TRBJ2-5 TRBV6-2/TRBV6-3 - TRBD1 CASSLPGQGPYF TGTGCCAGCAGTCTCCCGGGACAGGGGCCGTACTTC
TRBJ1-2 TRBV5-6 - - CASRPLLAGGYGYTF TGTGCCAGCAGACCTCTCCTTGCGGGGGGCTATGGCTACACCTTC
TRBJ2-3 TRBV7-6 - TRBD1 CASSLLQGATDTQYF TGTGCCAGCAGCTTATTACAGGGGGCGACAGATACGCAGTATTTT
TRBJ2-5 TRBV6-5 - TRBD1 CASSRTGIETQYF TGTGCCAGTTCCCGGACAGGGATAGAGACCCAGTACTTC
TRBJ2-7 TRBV5-5 - TRBD2 CASSLLVSGSSYEQYF TGTGCCAGCAGCTTGTTAGTAAGCGGGAGTTCCTACGAGCAGTACTTC
TRBJ2-2 TRBV7-8 - - CASSLVTGELFF TGTGCCAGCAGCTTAGTAACCGGGGAGCTGTTTTTT
TRBJ2-1 TRBV7-9 - TRBD1 CASSPEDRFEQFF TGTGCCAGCAGCCCCGAGGACAGGTTTGAGCAGTTCTTC
TRBJ2-2 TRBV5-4 few TRBD2 CASSQSGRRDTGELFF TGTGCCAGCAGCCAGAGCGGGAGAAGGGACACCGGGGAGCTGTTTTTT
TRBJ2-1 TRBV3-1/TRBV3-2 - TRBD1 CASSLTGDEQFF TGTGCCAGCAGCCTTACAGGGGATGAGCAGTTCTTC
TRBJ2-1 TRBV3-1/TRBV3-2 - TRBD2 CASSQESAGVSYNEQFF TGTGCCAGCAGCCAAGAGTCGGCGGGGGTCTCCTACAATGAGCAGTTCTTC
TRBJ1-2 TRBV5-1 few TRBD1 CASSLGDRGGGYTF TGCGCCAGCAGCTTGGGTGACAGGGGTGGAGGCTACACCTTC
TRBJ1-6 TRBV27 - - CASSYRDLNSPLHF TGTGCCAGCAGTTACCGGGACTTAAATTCACCCCTCCACTTT
TRBJ2-2 TRBV29-1 - TRBD1 CSVRTGGVNTGELFF TGCAGCGTTCGAACAGGGGGCGTGAACACCGGGGAGCTGTTTTTT
TRBJ2-2 TRBV30 once TRBD2 CAWSSWTGSTSGRSTGELFF TGTGCCTGGAGTTCATGGACAGGGTCGACTAGCGGGAGAAGCACCGGGGAGCTGTTTTTT
TRBJ2-3 TRBV15 few - CATSREREIDTQYF TGTGCCACCAGCAGGGAGAGGGAGATAGATACGCAGTATTTT
TRBJ1-1 TRBV5-4 - - CASSPATSGRAFF TGTGCCAGCAGCCCGGCCACTTCGGGGAGAGCTTTCTTT
TRBJ1-5 TRBV10-3 - TRBD1 CAISAHEGQGGQPQHF TGTGCCATCAGTGCACATGAAGGACAGGGTGGGCAGCCCCAGCATTTT